These 29 T cell receptor gamma chains share one sample of origin, sequenced in a study of gamma-delta chains in newborns, infants, children. TCRdb re-called the reads through CATT. The sample table sets out 79 gamma-chain clones. This specimen consisted of blood, obtained at week 2. The source is a child who was a newborn, infant or young child, either healthy, febrile or measles-vaccinated (not recorded which). This table probably holds off-target reads from a library built for another chain.

In regard to this clone: The DNA is left out, because the CDR3 cannot be placed on it with certainty; the CDR3 is given as TCRdb lists it. The J gene is uncalled and the V gene is TRGV9. From germline, CDR1 is GITISATS and CDR2 ISYDGTV (reference sequence). The CDR3 extends over 25 residues, inclusive of both ends. The chain's CDR3 is CACDSTGPPSWDTRQMFFGTGIKLF.

Comment on this clone: The DNA is omitted, as the CDR3 cannot be located on it reliably, and the CDR3 follows TCRdb's listing. The J gene went uncalled, whereas the V gene is TRGV9. Both ends counted, the CDR3 spans 27 residues. CDR1 and CDR2 (germline): GITISATS, ISYDGTV (reference sequence). The CDR3 region is CACDTPTGGPSSWDTRQMFFGTGIKLF.

Regarding this clone: The DNA is omitted, as the CDR3 cannot be located on it reliably, and the CDR3 follows TCRdb's listing. The J segment was not called; the V segment is TRGV9. Germline V gives CDR1 GITISATS, CDR2 ISYDGTV (reference sequence). The CDR3 region is 27 residues in length, termini included. CDR3: CACDTVLGDTLSWDTRQMFFGTGIKLF.

Notes on this clone: Because the CDR3's place on the DNA is in doubt, the DNA is left out and the CDR3 is given as listed by TCRdb. This CDR3 is CACDRLGDTSSWDTRQMFFGTGIKLF. TRGV9 is the V gene, and the J gene was not called. Per the germline V gene, CDR1 is GITISATS and CDR2 is ISYDGTV (reference sequence). The CDR3 is made up of 26 amino acids, end residues included.

The V gene is TRGV10, but the J gene lacks a call. TRGV10 is given ORF status, its function remaining uncertain. This CDR3 has 18 amino acids. CDR3 protein: CAMRPSYWGIRAADKLTF. The CDR3 bases are TGTGCCATGAGGCCTTCCTACTGGGGGATACGCGCCGCCGATAAACTCACCTTT.

On this clone: It is unclear where the CDR3 begins or ends on the DNA, so no DNA is shown, and the CDR3 is as TCRdb lists it. The V gene call reads TRGV9; no J gene was called. CDR1 and CDR2 from the germline V gene are GITISATS and ISYDGTV (reference sequence). The CDR3 extends over 27 residues, inclusive of both ends. The CDR3 loop is CACDSVLGDTRNWDTRQMFFGTGIKLF.

V gene assignment gives TRGV9, but the J gene was left uncalled. The CDR3 covers 13 residues. Per germline, CDR1 GITISATS and CDR2 ISYDGTV (reference sequence). CDR3 loop: CAWPLGPTAQLFF. DNA for the CDR3: TGTGCCTGGCCACTGGGGCCGACAGCACAACTCTTCTTT.

About this clone: The DNA is omitted, as the CDR3 cannot be located on it reliably, and the CDR3 follows TCRdb's listing. The J gene went uncalled, whereas the V gene is TRGV9. The CDR3 region is 30 residues in length, termini included. Germline V gene data show CDR1 as GITISATS and CDR2 as ISYDGTV (reference sequence). The CDR3 loop is CACDTGWQILGDEGAWDTRQMFFGTGIKLF.

Worth noting for this clone: It is unclear where the CDR3 begins or ends on the DNA, so no DNA is shown, and the CDR3 is as TCRdb lists it. The J gene was not called, though the V gene is TRGV9. Per germline, CDR1 GITISATS and CDR2 ISYDGTV (reference sequence). The CDR3 spans 26 residues, counting both ends. This CDR3 reads CACDSLYPERSWDTRQMFFGTGIKLF.

On this clone itself: Because the CDR3's place on the DNA is in doubt, the DNA is left out and the CDR3 is given as listed by TCRdb. No J gene was named, though the V gene is TRGV9. The CDR3 totals 27 residues, both ends included. Germline CDR1 GITISATS, CDR2 ISYDGTV (reference sequence). CDR3 region: CACDTAWGIRSSWDTRQMFFGTGIKLF.

Turning to this clone: The same CDR3 can be traced to other DNA sequences in this sample. The J segment was not called; the V segment is TRGV9. The CDR3 is 19 residues long. CDR1 GITISATS and CDR2 ISYDGTV come from the germline V gene (reference sequence). In DNA, the CDR3 is TGTGCCTGGACCACACCTTCGCATTCCTACCCTGCTTTGACAGCACAACTCTTCTTT. Protein sequence: CAWTTPSHSYPALTAQLFF.

The CDR3 DNA follows: TGTGCCTGTGATACTAAAGGGGGGGGGACTTTGACAGCACAACTCTTCTTT. Its translation: CACDTKGGGTLTAQLFF. The V gene is TRGV9; the J gene was not called. This CDR3 spans 17 amino acids. Looked up from germline, CDR1 is GITISATS and CDR2 is ISYDGTV (reference sequence).

Notes on this clone: The DNA is left out, because the CDR3 cannot be placed on it with certainty; the CDR3 is given as TCRdb lists it. The J gene was not called, though the V gene is TRGV9. Inclusive of both ends, the CDR3 amounts to 23 amino acids. Germline V gene data show CDR1 as GITISATS and CDR2 as ISYDGTV (reference sequence). The CDR3 here is CACDTLGDWDTRQMFFGTGIKLF.

A remark on this clone: No DNA is shown, since the ends of the CDR3 on it are uncertain; the CDR3 is the one TCRdb lists. The CDR3 is CACDSSVLLGDMTWDTRQMFFGTGIKLF. For the V gene the call is TRGV9; the J gene has no call. The V gene's germline CDR1 is GITISATS and CDR2 ISYDGTV (reference sequence). The CDR3 is made up of 28 amino acids, end residues included.

On this clone itself: It is unclear where the CDR3 begins or ends on the DNA, so no DNA is shown, and the CDR3 is as TCRdb lists it. Here the CDR3 reads CAFPTGISYEYQYYWGKRSWDTRQMFFGTGIKLF. The J gene is uncalled and the V gene is TRGV9. CDR1 is GITISATS and CDR2 is ISYDGTV in the germline V gene (reference sequence). Both ends counted, the CDR3 spans 34 residues.

The J gene has no call, while the V gene is TRGV9. This CDR3 is built from 15 residues. Per germline, CDR1 GITISATS and CDR2 ISYDGTV (reference sequence). In DNA form, the CDR3 reads TGTGCCTGTGACATACTGGGGGATTTGACAGCACAACTCTTCTTT. Protein sequence: CACDILGDLTAQLFF.

Of note for this clone: Because the CDR3's place on the DNA is in doubt, the DNA is left out and the CDR3 is given as listed by TCRdb. For the V gene the call is TRGV9; the J gene has no call. The CDR3 spans 25 amino acids, including both terminal residues. Per the germline V gene, CDR1 is GITISATS and CDR2 is ISYDGTV (reference sequence). This CDR3 is CACDTTGGVSWDTRQMFFGTGIKLF.

In the case of this clone: Because the CDR3's place on the DNA is in doubt, the DNA is left out and the CDR3 is given as listed by TCRdb. The V gene call is TRGV9, and the J gene call is absent. Germline CDR1 and CDR2: GITISATS and ISYDGTV (reference sequence). The CDR3 has 26 residues if both end residues are counted. The CDR3 spells CACDTGGYASSWDTRQMFFGTGIKLF.

Note on this clone: The DNA is left out, because the CDR3 cannot be placed on it with certainty; the CDR3 is given as TCRdb lists it. The J gene was not called, though the V gene is TRGV9. Counting both end residues, the CDR3 totals 26 amino acids. The germline V gene encodes CDR1 GITISATS and CDR2 ISYDGTV (reference sequence). CDR3 amino acids: CACDTVLGDTRRDTRQMFFGTGIKLF.

For this clone: Because the CDR3's place on the DNA is in doubt, the DNA is left out and the CDR3 is given as listed by TCRdb. The J gene has no call, while the V gene is TRGV9. Ends included, the CDR3 has 27 residues. The germline V gene has CDR1 GITISATS and CDR2 ISYDGTV (reference sequence). This chain's CDR3 is CACDAMERGYASWDTRQMFFGTGIKLF.

Comments on this clone: The DNA is omitted, as the CDR3 cannot be located on it reliably, and the CDR3 follows TCRdb's listing. The V gene reported is TRGV9; the J gene is uncalled. Germline CDR1 is GITISATS and CDR2 is ISYDGTV (reference sequence). The CDR3 spans 25 residues, counting both ends. CDR3 in amino acids: CACDTGDLYSWDTRQMFFGTGIKLF.

Comment on this clone: The limits of the CDR3 on the DNA are not certain, so only TCRdb's listed CDR3 is given. The J gene went uncalled, whereas the V gene is TRGV9. The V gene's germline CDR1 is GITISATS and CDR2 ISYDGTV (reference sequence). Both ends counted, the CDR3 spans 26 residues. The CDR3 here is CACDTGGSMGSWDTRQMFFGTGIKLF.

Concerning this clone itself: No DNA is shown, since the ends of the CDR3 on it are uncertain; the CDR3 is the one TCRdb lists. Called V gene: TRGV9; the J gene was not called. Looked up from germline, CDR1 is GITISATS and CDR2 is ISYDGTV (reference sequence). The CDR3 contains 26 residues when both ends are counted. The CDR3 is CACDTVWGFSSWDTRQMFFGTGIKLF.

On this clone: Because the CDR3's place on the DNA is in doubt, the DNA is left out and the CDR3 is given as listed by TCRdb. This CDR3 is CACDVLGDKPSWDTRQMFFGTGIKLF. No J gene was assigned, while the V gene was called as TRGV9. Germline loops: CDR1 GITISATS, CDR2 ISYDGTV (reference sequence). The CDR3 contains 26 residues when both ends are counted.

This clone was observed once. The V gene is given as TRGV9, and no J gene call is available. Germline V gene data show CDR1 as GITISATS and CDR2 as ISYDGTV (reference sequence). The CDR3 is 19 amino acids. This chain's CDR3 is CAWTAPSHSYPALTAQLFF. CDR3 nucleotide sequence: TGTGCCTGGACCGCACCTTCACATTCCTACCCTGCTTTGACAGCACAACTCTTCTTT.

To note about this clone: The limits of the CDR3 on the DNA are not certain, so only TCRdb's listed CDR3 is given. The J gene has no call, while the V gene is TRGV9. A total of 28 residues make up the CDR3, ends included. Germline V gene lookup returns CDR1 GITISATS and CDR2 ISYDGTV (reference sequence). The CDR3 sequence: CACDATGGYLKDPWDTRQMFFGTGIKLF.

This clone was detected once. There is no J gene call, but TRGV9 is given as the V gene. This CDR3 has 18 amino acids. Germline-derived CDR1 and CDR2 are GITISATS and ISYDGTV (reference sequence). In DNA, the CDR3 is TGTGCCTGTGACACCGTTACTGCTGGGGGATCTTTGACAGCACAACTCTTCTTT. It is translated as CACDTVTAGGSLTAQLFF.

No J gene call was made, and the V gene is TRGV9. The germline V gene encodes CDR1 GITISATS and CDR2 ISYDGTV (reference sequence). CDR3 length: 15 residues. Written as DNA, the CDR3 is TGTGCCTTTTGTACTGGGGGATATTTGACAGCACAACTCTTCTTT. It codes for CAFCTGGYLTAQLFF.

This clone was recorded once. The DNA is left out, because the CDR3 cannot be placed on it with certainty; the CDR3 is given as TCRdb lists it. J gene calling gave no result, while the V gene is TRGV9. Looked up from germline, CDR1 is GITISATS and CDR2 is ISYDGTV (reference sequence). The CDR3 is 24 amino acids long, termini counted. This CDR3 reads CACDSTGGYWDTRQMFFGTGIKLF.